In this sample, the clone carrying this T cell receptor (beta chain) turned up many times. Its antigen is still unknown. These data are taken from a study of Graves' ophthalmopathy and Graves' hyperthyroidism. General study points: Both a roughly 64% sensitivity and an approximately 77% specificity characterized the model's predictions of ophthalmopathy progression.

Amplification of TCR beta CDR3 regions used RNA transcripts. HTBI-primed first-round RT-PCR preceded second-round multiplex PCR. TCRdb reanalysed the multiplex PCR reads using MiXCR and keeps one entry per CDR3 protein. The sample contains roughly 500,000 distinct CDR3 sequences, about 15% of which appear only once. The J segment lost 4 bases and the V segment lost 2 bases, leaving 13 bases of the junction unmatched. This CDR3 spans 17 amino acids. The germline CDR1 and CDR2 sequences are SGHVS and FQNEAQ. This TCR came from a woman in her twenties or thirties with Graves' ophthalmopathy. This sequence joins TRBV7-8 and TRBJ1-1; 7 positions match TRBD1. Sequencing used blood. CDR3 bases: TGTGCCAGCAGCTTATTCCCCGGGCAGGGGGGATTCACTGAAGCTTTCTTT. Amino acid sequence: CASSLFPGQGGFTEAFF.